A selection of T cell receptor beta chains follows, all from one sample in a study of CD8 T cells in Susac syndrome. MiXCR, applied by TCRdb to the immunoSEQ multiplex PCR reads, yields one record per CDR3 protein. The table has 150,000 to 200,000 distinct CDR3 sequences, 93% seen once; the top ten hold just over 0.13%. Sequencing was done on a sample of CD4+ T cells from PBMCs. The receptors originated from a human donor in good health. Both conserved end residues are trimmed from each CDR3. D genes are given only for firm matches. Clone sizes are given selectively: once, few, many, or a class where the clone is expanded.

v_call	d_call	clone_size	cdr3_aa
TRBV10-3	TRBD2	-	AIRASGGQETQY
TRBV18	TRBD2	-	ASSPTSGGSHNEQF
TRBV3-1	-	-	ASSQETRDTEQY
TRBV7-2	TRBD2	-	ASSVNLSGGRETQY
TRBV4-2	TRBD2	-	ASSHELGGGAAKNIQY
TRBV13	-	-	ASSLRSKLANYGYT
TRBV4-1	-	-	ASSQDLGGELF
TRBV7-2	-	once	ASGGHLNTEAF
TRBV4-2	-	-	ASSTPMGRISNEKLF
TRBV29-1	TRBD1	-	SAAQGAGSGYT
TRBV29-1	TRBD1	-	SAGQGGNSPLH
TRBV5-4	TRBD2	-	ASSSAGAPYNEQF
TRBV30	-	-	AWRATVGYGYT
TRBV7-9	-	-	ASSLGGVGSPLH
TRBV12-3/TRBV12-4	-	-	ASISRGNTGELF
TRBV4-2	-	-	ASSLPWEGTEAF
TRBV18	TRBD1	-	ASSRGGTESHT
TRBV18	TRBD1	-	ASSPNRGQDYT
TRBV5-4	TRBD1	-	ASSPAQGAQGEQF
TRBV12-3/TRBV12-4	-	-	ASSSPPGPGNTIY
TRBV20-1	TRBD2	-	STPTSGGPGTQY
TRBV25-1	-	-	ASSEYTGSWTASPLH
TRBV6-1	-	-	ASSGADLNQPQH
TRBV7-2	TRBD1	-	ASSPSTGPEGYT
TRBV7-3	-	-	ASSLAPGSGEQY
TRBV3-1	-	-	ASSHVSYYEQY
TRBV4-1	-	-	ASSQLVVNQNIQY
TRBV5-1	TRBD1	-	ASSFDREYEQY